A single sample gave rise to the 18 T cell receptor beta chains below, sequenced in a study of blood T cell repertoires in COVID-19. Profiled with immunoSEQ multiplex PCR; TCRdb holds only in-frame clones, not every one. The repertoire includes hundreds of thousands of clones, over 75% of them detected once, and roughly 14% sits in the top ten. Input material: peripheral blood. The receptors derive from a human donor in a cohort sampled during active COVID-19.

CDR3 DNA sequence: TGTGCCACCAGTGATAAGTGGGGGCGCGCAGATACGCAGTATTTT. Translated: CATSDKWGRADTQYF. The chain links TRBV24-1 to TRBJ2-3, with D possibly TRBD1 on 6 matching bases. CDR3 size: 15 residues. Germline V gene data show CDR1 as KGHDR and CDR2 as SFDVKD. The V end lost 3 bases, the J end lost 4 bases, and 13 bases lay between the germline ends.

A remark on this clone: The identical CDR3 is also encoded by other nucleotide sequences in the sample. The genes are TRBV6-1 and TRBJ1-5; D gene uncertain. Between the trimmed V and J ends, which lost 3 bases and 4 bases, there was a span of 7 bases. The CDR3 covers 13 residues. Germline CDR1 and CDR2: MNHNS and SASEGT. The CDR3 sequence: CASSEVRNQPQHF. The CDR3 DNA follows: TGTGCCAGCAGTGAGGTCAGAAATCAGCCCCAGCATTTT.

This clone is a singleton in its sample. V is TRBV5-4 and J is TRBJ2-3; D might be TRBD2 (6 bases). The CDR3 has 16 residues. V lost 1 base and J lost 5, with 17 bases in between. Germline values: CDR1 SGHNT, CDR2 YYREEE (reference sequence). CDR3 nucleotide sequence: TGTGCCAGCAGCTTGAGAACGGCCGCAGCGGGAGATACGCAGTATTTT. Amino acid sequence: CASSLRTAAAGDTQYF.

The chain uses TRBV11-2 and TRBJ1-4; a possible D gene is TRBD1 (5 bases). CDR1 is SGHAT, CDR2 FQNNGV, per germline. This CDR3 has 13 amino acids. Trimming pared 9 bases from V and 12 bases from J, leaving 20 bases between. The CDR3 DNA sequence: TGTGCCAGTCGGGGGACGGGAAGGGCGGAACTGTTTTTT. Translating it yields CASRGTGRAELFF.

V and J are TRBV4-1 and TRBJ2-7; weak D call: TRBD1 (6 bases). The CDR3 spans 14 residues. From germline, CDR1 is MGHRA and CDR2 YSYEKL. V was clipped by 2 bases and J by 4 bases, with 12 bases between them. CDR3 bases: TGCGCCAGCAGCCAACAACAGGGAGTTTACGAGCAGTACTTC. It is translated as CASSQQQGVYEQYF.

V usage is TRBV11-2 and J usage is TRBJ1-3, with D tentatively TRBD1 (6 bases). The V end lost 4 bases, the J end lost 1 base, and 8 bases lay between the germline ends. The length of the CDR3 is 14 residues. The V gene's germline CDR1 is SGHAT and CDR2 FQNNGV. The CDR3 nucleotides are TGTGCCAGCAGCTATGACAGGTCTGGAAACACCATATATTTT. Amino acid sequence: CASSYDRSGNTIYF. The full variable domain, its missing parts supplied by reference TRBV11-2 and TRBJ1-3, is EAGVAQSPRYKIIEKRQSVAFWCNPISGHATLYWYQQILGQGPKLLIQFQNNGVVDDSQLPKDRFSAERLKGVDSTLKIQPAKLEDSAVYLCASSYDRSGNTIYFGEGSWLTVV.

The chain joins TRBV5-1 to TRBJ2-3, with 10 bases lining up with TRBD2. Germline CDR1 and CDR2: SGHRS and YFSETQ. CDR3 length equals 15 residues. The V segment lost 0 bases and the J segment 5 bases; nucleotides outside the gene matches: 3. Here the CDR3 reads CASSLGTSGGDTQYF. Here the CDR3 DNA reads TGCGCCAGCAGCTTGGGGACTAGCGGTGGAGATACGCAGTATTTT.

This sequence joins TRBV16 and TRBJ2-7; D unresolved. V dropped 2 bases and J dropped 8 bases, with 7 bases sitting between them. The CDR3 covers 11 residues. Germline CDR1 reads KGHSY; CDR2 reads FQNENV. For the CDR3, the DNA is TGTGCCAGCAGCCAAGGCCCCCAGCAGTACTTC. Protein: CASSQGPQQYF. Filled out from reference TRBV16 and TRBJ2-7, the complete variable domain reads GEEVAQTPKHLVRGEGQKAKLYCAPIKGHSYVFWYQQVLKNEFKFLISFQNENVFDETGMPKERFSAKCLPNSPCSLEIQATKLEDSAVYFCASSQGPQQYFGPGTRLTVT.

This clone was seen a single time. The chain couples TRBV19 to TRBJ2-3, with D possibly matching TRBD1 (6 bases). V was clipped by 8 bases and J by 2 bases, with 11 bases between them. This CDR3 has 13 amino acids. CDR1 is LNHDA, CDR2 SQIVND, per germline (reference sequence). DNA for the CDR3: TGTGCCAGTGCGACAGGTACCACAGATACGCAGTATTTT. It yields the protein CASATGTTDTQYF.

The genes are TRBV19 and TRBJ1-1; possible D gene TRBD1, 5 bases. The CDR3 is 15 residues long. Trimming pared 1 base from V and 6 bases from J, leaving 15 bases between. Germline V gene data show CDR1 as LNHDA and CDR2 as SQIVND (reference sequence). The CDR3 DNA reads as TGTGCCAGTAGTATAGCCCGGGGGACTGCCTCTGAAGCTTTCTTT. It codes for CASSIARGTASEAFF.

This clone was seen a few times. At one of its ends the junction is not consistent with the germline gene, which may arise from a read error. This chain connects TRBV7-8 to TRBJ1-4, with TRBD1 as a possible D gene (6 bases). This CDR3 has 15 residues. Germline CDR1 and CDR2: SGHVS and FQNEAQ. The CDR3: CASSTDRQANGKLFF. The CDR3 region has the DNA TGTGCCAGCAGCACGGACCGACAGGCTAATGGAAAACTGTTTTTT.

J is TRBJ2-2 and V is TRBV18; 7 bases are a match to TRBD1. Trimming took 2 bases from V and 5 from J; bases not matched to a gene: 5. Germline values: CDR1 KGHSH, CDR2 LQKENI. The length of the CDR3 is 15 residues. The CDR3 sequence: CASSPWGQMTGELFF. In nucleotides, the CDR3 is TGTGCCAGCTCACCATGGGGACAGATGACCGGGGAGCTGTTTTTT.

The V call is TRBV5-4, the J call TRBJ1-3; possible D gene TRBD1, 5 bases. The V and J ends lost 2 bases and 0 bases respectively, with 9 bases between them. The germline gives CDR1 SGHNT, CDR2 YYREEE (reference sequence). The CDR3 length is 15 residues. The CDR3 here is CASSLAGISGNTIYF. CDR3 DNA sequence: TGTGCCAGCAGCTTAGCAGGGATCTCTGGAAACACCATATATTTT.

The chain couples TRBV7-2 to TRBJ2-7, with 12 positions matching TRBD2. The germline V gene encodes CDR1 SGHTA and CDR2 FQGNSA. V shed 5 bases, J shed 4 bases, and the junction held 12 bases outside the gene matches. The CDR3 consists of 17 residues. The CDR3 DNA reads as TGTGCCAGCAGCCGGAGGACTAGCGGGATGGGGATGTACGAGCAGTACTTC. It translates to CASSRRTSGMGMYEQYF.

The rearrangement joins TRBV5-1 to TRBJ1-2; 9 nucleotides match TRBD1. The CDR3 consists of 16 residues. V shed 2 bases and J 2 bases; nucleotides not matched to a gene: 7. Germline-derived CDR1 and CDR2 are SGHRS and YFSETQ. The CDR3: CASSFGGTGPNYGYTF. The CDR3 region has the DNA TGCGCCAGCAGCTTCGGGGGGACAGGGCCCAACTATGGCTACACCTTC.

The genes are TRBV10-2 and TRBJ1-1; 7 positions match TRBD1. The J segment lost 8 bases and the V segment lost 3 bases, leaving 3 bases of the junction unmatched. The CDR3 has 12 residues. The germline CDR1 and CDR2 sequences are WSHSY and SAAADI. CDR3 sequence: CASSEQGTEAFF. In DNA form, the CDR3 reads TGCGCCAGCAGTGAACAGGGGACAGAAGCTTTCTTT.

This chain joins TRBV6-5 and TRBJ1-1; D call uncertain. CDR1 and CDR2 from the germline V gene are MNHEY and SVGAGI. Trimming removed 7 bases from V and 7 bases from J, with 13 bases in between. The CDR3 sequence is 12 residues long. The DNA for the CDR3 is TGTGCCAGCATAAAGCGGGGAGGTGAAGCTTTCTTT. Protein sequence: CASIKRGGEAFF.

This clone was recorded once. The J gene is TRBJ2-5, the V gene TRBV7-6; maybe TRBD2 (5 bases). CDR3 size: 13 residues. Germline CDR1 is SGHVS and CDR2 is FNYEAQ. Trimming took off 1 base at V and 14 bases at J, with 17 bases between the two ends. The DNA of the CDR3 is TGTGCCAGCAGCTTAGAGGAGGCGGGCCGTCTATACTTC. Translation gives CASSLEEAGRLYF.